Detailed here is one T cell receptor beta chain. The antigen remains undetermined. Amplification of TCR alpha and beta CDR3 regions from RNA used iRepertoire nested multiplex PCR. MiXCR, run by TCRdb on the multiplex PCR reads, gives a single entry per CDR3 protein. This repertoire shows more than 350,000 distinct CDR3 sequences, about two fifths found once; its top ten account for about 12%. This specimen comes from a study of glioma-infiltrating T cells. About the research overall: Sequencing aimed for roughly 4.5- to 11-fold coverage of about 920,000 peripheral T cells.

There are 14 residues in the CDR3. Looked up from germline, CDR1 is SGHNT and CDR2 is YYREEE (reference sequence). Deletions cut 0 bases from V and 6 bases from J, with 11 bases between. Study-level results: Signature shared blood CDR3 motifs were enriched in low-divergence and depleted in high-divergence patients.

The sequenced sample was glioma tissue, nonneoplastic brain tissue, or PBMCs (not recorded which). The TCR sequence derives from a human donor with low-grade glioma or glioblastoma, undergoing nonglioma brain surgery, or in good health (not recorded which). The rearrangement joins TRBV5-4 to TRBJ2-3, with a possible D match to TRBD2 (7 bases). CDR3 protein: CASSLAGGVDTQYF. CDR3 nucleotide sequence: TGTGCCAGCAGCTTGGCGGGGGGCGTGGATACGCAGTATTTT. Full variable domain (remainder filled in from reference TRBV5-4 and TRBJ2-3): ETGVTQSPTHLIKTRGQQVTLRCSSQSGHNTVSWYQQALGQGPQFIFQYYREEENGRGNFPPRFSGLQFPNYSSELNVNALELDDSALYLCASSLAGGVDTQYFGPGTRLTVL.